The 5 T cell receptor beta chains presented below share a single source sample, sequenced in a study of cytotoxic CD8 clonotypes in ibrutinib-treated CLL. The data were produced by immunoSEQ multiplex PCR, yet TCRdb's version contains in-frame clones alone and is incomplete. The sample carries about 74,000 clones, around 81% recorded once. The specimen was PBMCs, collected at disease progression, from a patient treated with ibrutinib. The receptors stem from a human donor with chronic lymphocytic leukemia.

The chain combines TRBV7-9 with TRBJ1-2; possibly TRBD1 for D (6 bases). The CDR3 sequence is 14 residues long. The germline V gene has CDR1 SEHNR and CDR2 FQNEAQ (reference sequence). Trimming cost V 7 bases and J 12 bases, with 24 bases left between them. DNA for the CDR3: TGTGCCAGCACCATCCCCGGACAGAAGGAAGTAAACACCTTC. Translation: CASTIPGQKEVNTF.

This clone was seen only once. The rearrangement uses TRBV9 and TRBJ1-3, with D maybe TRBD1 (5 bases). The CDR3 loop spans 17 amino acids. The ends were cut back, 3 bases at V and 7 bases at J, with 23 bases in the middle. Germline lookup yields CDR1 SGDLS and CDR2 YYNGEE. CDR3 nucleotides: TGTGCCAGCAGCGCCTCGAGTACAGGTCGCGAGAGGAACACCATATATTTT. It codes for CASSASSTGRERNTIYF.

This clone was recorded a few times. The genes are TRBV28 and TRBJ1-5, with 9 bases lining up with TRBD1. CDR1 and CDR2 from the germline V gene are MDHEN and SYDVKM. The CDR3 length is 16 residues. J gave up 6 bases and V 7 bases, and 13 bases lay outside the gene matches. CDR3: CASNGPSGQGAQPQHF. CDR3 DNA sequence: TGTGCCAGCAACGGGCCGTCGGGACAGGGCGCTCAGCCCCAGCATTTT.

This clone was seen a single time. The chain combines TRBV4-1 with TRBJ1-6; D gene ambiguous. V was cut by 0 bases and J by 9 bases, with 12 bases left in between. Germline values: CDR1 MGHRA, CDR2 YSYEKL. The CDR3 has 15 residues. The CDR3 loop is CASSQEGGMSSPLHF. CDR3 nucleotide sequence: TGCGCCAGCAGCCAAGAAGGTGGGATGAGTTCACCCCTCCACTTT.

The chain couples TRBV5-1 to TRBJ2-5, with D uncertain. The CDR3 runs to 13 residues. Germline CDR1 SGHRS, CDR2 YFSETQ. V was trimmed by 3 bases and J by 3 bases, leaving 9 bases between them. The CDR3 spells CASSSPAKETQYF. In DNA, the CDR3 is TGCGCCAGCAGCTCCCCCGCGAAAGAGACCCAGTACTTC.